These T cell receptor beta chains were read from a single sample in a study of CD8+CD57+ T cells in acquired aplastic anemia. TCRdb reanalysed the reads using MiXCR and keeps one entry per CDR3 protein. Of approximately 150,000 distinct CDR3 sequences in the sample, over 55% were seen once. What was sequenced was sorted CD4+, CD8+, or CD8+CD57+ T cells (not recorded which) from PBMCs. Receptors were obtained from a human donor with aplastic anemia. Each CDR3 is given with its conserved first and last residue. Fields, in order: J gene, V gene, CDR3 protein.

TRBJ2-3	TRBV20-1	CSAQGRSTDTQYF
TRBJ1-2	TRBV7-9	CAIGWGIDGYTF
TRBJ2-3	TRBV5-1	CASSLGGYADTQYF
TRBJ1-2	TRBV24-1	CATQRGTGNYGYTF
TRBJ1-1	TRBV7-9	CASSTKGTEAFF
TRBJ2-2	TRBV27	CASTFGGPNTGELFF
TRBJ1-2	TRBV10-3	CAISDLWDGYTF
TRBJ1-5	TRBV4-2	CASSQDGEAQPQHF
TRBJ2-3	TRBV10-3	CAISDYRGQTDTQYF
TRBJ1-2	TRBV25-1	CASSELGRGLGYTF
TRBJ1-1	TRBV6-5	CASRSTVNTEAFF
TRBJ2-3	TRBV20-1	CSAKTGGSDTQYF
TRBJ2-3	TRBV4-1	CASSEAGRPDTQYF
TRBJ1-6	TRBV19	CASSNQGRDSPLHF
TRBJ2-1	TRBV29-1	CSGTSGLYNEQFF
TRBJ2-7	TRBV20-1	CSAPRERGEQYF
TRBJ2-7	TRBV6-6	CASSEQEPQHEQYF
TRBJ2-7	TRBV7-6	CASSLASPNEQYF
TRBJ2-7	TRBV4-3	CASSQDLASFPYEQYF
TRBJ2-7	TRBV7-6	CASSLGQGRRHHYEQYF
TRBJ2-7	TRBV15	CATSGTDSYEQYF
TRBJ2-7	TRBV19	CASSAWTGNYEQYF
TRBJ1-1	TRBV20-1	CSARPPPGTGAADCPTEAFF
TRBJ2-1	TRBV10-3	CAIRGQTDNEQFF
TRBJ1-3	TRBV10-3	CATTREGGGNTIYF
TRBJ1-2	TRBV5-1	CASSLEAGTANYGYTF
TRBJ1-1	TRBV20-1	CSARETAEAFF
TRBJ2-7	TRBV7-6	CASSLPPGGMLHEQYF
TRBJ1-1	TRBV20-1	CSARVSGNAEAFF
TRBJ1-5	TRBV7-9	CASSLEGTGRQPQHF
TRBJ2-7	TRBV7-2	CASSQAAGALREQYF
TRBJ2-7	TRBV2	CASSEAGTGSSYEQYF
TRBJ2-7	TRBV2	CASSHRTHAYEQYF
TRBJ2-3	TRBV25-1	CASSLLALSTDTQYF
TRBJ2-2	TRBV20-1	CNILPNTGELFF
TRBJ1-1	TRBV19	CASQAPRRVGTEAFF
TRBJ1-5	TRBV20-1	CSARVGVSQPQHF
TRBJ2-1	TRBV29-1	CSVEDMVAGGRVEQFF
TRBJ2-5	TRBV7-3	CASSPTGSSETQYF
TRBJ2-5	TRBV7-3	CASSLMEETQYF
TRBJ2-6	TRBV19	CASSPRFGTGANVLTF
TRBJ1-2	TRBV9	CASSVAPGDGYTF
TRBJ2-5	TRBV24-1	CATSGVSGDGTQETQYF
TRBJ2-7	TRBV6-1	CATDRGRPYEQYF
TRBJ2-3	TRBV20-1	CSTTSGTDTQYF
TRBJ2-1	TRBV19	CASSIGGGAHNEQFF
TRBJ2-7	TRBV19	CASSIEGTSGTEQYF
TRBJ2-5	TRBV9	CASGGGDSHQETQYF
TRBJ1-1	TRBV10-3	CAISLRDRELNTEAFF
TRBJ2-2	TRBV7-7	CASRPTSGGNTGELFF